This TCR beta chain stems from a study of cytomegalovirus exposure and HLA in healthy donors (TCRdb year 2017). Broadly, across the study: In an earlier analysis of under 600 of the donors, 276 Gb of sequence data and 120 million or so unique TCR beta sequences from 150 million to 200 million T cells were reported. A separate validation cohort of approximately 120 different subjects was used in addition to the approximately 670-subject first cohort. An early release that covered roughly 600 HLA-typed donors contained 300 to 350 gigabases of sequencing data and 70 million to 100 million unique TCR sequences. Of the 398 genotyped donors, about 80% fell in the genetic ancestry cluster associated with self-reported Caucasian donors. On average, approximately 250,000 unique TCR beta nucleotide sequences were sequenced per donor among roughly 430 genotyped donors of the cohort, with approximately 18% of those sequences being non-productive. The T cell repertoires of 670 or so subjects were profiled by immunosequencing and related to cytomegalovirus serostatus. A later analysis re-examined previously published TCR beta repertoires from 500 to 700 donors and added high-resolution HLA genotyping to investigate patterns of TCR occurrence. Donor age, sex, ethnicity and CMV serostatus were collected together with the repertoire data. Every repertoire in the discovery cohort had been generated on one and the same sequencing platform. Typing coverage differed by locus: A, B, C, DRB1 and DQB1 were typed in roughly 629-640 donors, DQA1 in roughly 510, DPA1 in around 610, and DPB1 in approximately 450. Rather than drawing on any new phenotypic data, the later analysis identified candidate immune exposures from TCR beta sequences and the way those sequences occurred across donors. About five DR-DQ haplotypes were treated as single units for association and clustering because of strong linkage in the cohort. The study was designed to test whether signatures of past pathogen exposure could be identified by cataloging public T cell receptors. To predict cytomegalovirus infection status, the study brought together high-throughput TCR immunosequencing, statistical association of individual TCRs with disease status, and machine learning. An earlier analysis of around 580 of the donors used high-throughput TCR beta sequencing to judge whether each TCR beta V gene segment behaved as functional or pseudogenic. Both class I and class II loci were covered by HLA typing, at four-digit resolution. In a later genetic analysis, genome-wide SNP genotypes for about three fifths of the roughly 670 donors were used, and that subset was treated as a discovery cohort. Findings and caveats that apply to the study as a whole: The classifier was reported to diagnose cytomegalovirus status with high specificity and sensitivity in both the original and validation cohorts. Because some donors lacked HLA typing at each locus, the association tests relied only on the typed subset. Assigning TCR associations to individual alleles was difficult when HLA alleles, especially DR and DQ, strongly co-occurred. Most TCR sequences were seen in very few donors, while some public TCRs were found in many individuals. For the cohort, immune exposure information was limited to CMV serostatus. The sequencing pipeline was judged likely to have produced a cluster of highly shared sequence variants as a technical artifact. A later analysis found that HLA-associated TCR beta chains were more clonally expanded and had lower generation probabilities than equally common non-associated chains. Several of the top co-occurrence clusters appeared to be linked to parvovirus B19, influenza, CMV and Epstein-Barr virus, according to a later analysis. In a later genetic analysis, a missense DCLRE1C variant was associated with V-gene and J-gene trimming of TCR beta chains, and the association was replicated in an independent cohort. A few of the identified cytomegalovirus-associated TCR beta chains were confirmed in vitro to be specific for cytomegalovirus antigens. A later analysis associated about 17,000 TCR beta sequences with specific HLA alleles at a false discovery rate of 0.05. A later analysis found that most CMV-associated TCR beta chains appeared HLA-restricted, with HLA associations seemingly driven largely by CMV exposure. In the study, 150 to 200 TCR beta chains were listed as associated with cytomegalovirus. The authors suggested that the approach could potentially be extended to other disease states and immunological phenotypes. According to a later genetic analysis, donors in an Asian-associated ancestry cluster had fewer N-insertions in productive TCRs than the roughly 670-donor mean. In an earlier analysis of approximately 600 of the donors, most TCR beta V segments were observed in productive rearrangements about 90% or about 30% of the time, broadly matching IMGT annotations. Roughly uniform sequencing depth across donors was assumed in presence/absence analyses, although this assumption may not hold. A later analysis found that TCR association rates varied across HLA loci, with DRB1 alleles showing the most associated TCRs and HLA-C alleles the fewest. A further reported finding was that TCR beta sequences accurately predicted the HLA-A and HLA-B alleles for most subjects in the first cohort. Some IMGT-functional V segments, including TRBV6-2 and TRBV6-3, could not be distinguished by the 87-base-pair reads and were therefore excluded. In this cohort, only TCR beta chains were sequenced, and detectable features were limited by the absence of alpha or paired-chain data. Correlated functional status among segregating V segments might be attributable to linkage disequilibrium, but an unknown experimental factor could not be ruled out. Because counts were too low, some 17 rarely observed V segments, including chromosome 9 orphons, were left out of the earlier analysis of approximately 500 of the donors.

Concerning this clone: What antigen it recognizes has not been identified. Qualities for individual bases were not recorded, and no much larger clone is one base off.

The cohort comprised hundreds of healthy bone marrow donors. At the time of sampling, every cohort member was nominally healthy, though immune exposures that went unrecorded were likely present. The donor tested CMV seronegative and was one of the 352 seronegative cohort members. A peripheral blood sample was provided by each donor, and peripheral blood mononuclear cells were used for TCR beta sequencing. Genomic DNA was extracted from the blood cell samples with the Qiagen DNeasy Blood Extraction Kit. The protocol used for the library was the immunoSEQ multiplex PCR assay. For the multiplex PCR, a mixture combining 60 forward primers for TCR Vbeta segments and 13 reverse primers for TCR Jbeta segments was used. A multiplex PCR assay on genomic DNA amplified the CDR3 region of rearranged TCR beta genes. The Illumina HiSeq System was used to sequence the amplified TCR beta libraries as 87-base-pair reads. Per the source publication's procedure: A later analysis tallied 70 million to 100 million unique TCR beta chains across the 666 repertoires, and approximately 9.9 million of those chains were shared by two or more donors. Raw reads were error-corrected and collapsed into unique sequences with a nearest-neighbor algorithm that merged closely related sequences to remove PCR and sequencing errors. V, D and J gene segments were assigned by aligning CDR3 sequences to IMGT reference sequences. For a sequence to be retained, a match of at least six nucleotides to both a V gene segment and a J gene segment was required. A rearrangement counted as productive if the CDR3 had no stop codons and remained in frame with V and J, and every other rearrangement counted as non-productive. Following IMGT convention, CDR3 was defined as the stretch from the second conserved V-encoded cysteine to the conserved J-encoded phenylalanine. In an earlier analysis of some 550 of the donors, sequences lacking an unambiguous match to a single V gene segment were excluded. In an earlier analysis of approximately 500 of the donors, a V segment was called functional when productive rearrangements were above 56.7%, and segregating when the standard deviation between donors exceeded 5%. A statistical classification framework was developed to diagnose cytomegalovirus status using the catalog of TCR beta chain sequences. A later analysis assigned V and J genes by comparing TCR nucleotide sequences with IMGT/GENE-DB human TR gene sequences. In a later analysis, CDR3 sequences and most-parsimonious VDJ recombination scenarios were assigned using the TCRdist pipeline. A later analysis defined each TCR beta chain by its CDR3 amino acid sequence plus V-gene family, and excluded reads lacking a unique V-gene family. As a way to deal with suspected cross-contamination and a sequencing artifact, a later analysis dropped 640 or so nucleotide sequences that were highly shared and had low generation probability. A later analysis calculated a clonal expansion index for each public chain from normalized within-repertoire ranks of inferred template counts. In a later analysis, generation probabilities were computed using a VDJ recombination model fitted to out-of-frame rearrangements, and the results were checked against IGoR. In a later analysis, hypergeometric tests were used to score TCR-TCR, TCR-HLA and TCR-CMV co-occurrence, with a repertoire-size bias correction applied to TCR pairs. In a later analysis, false discovery rates were estimated by permuting HLA or CMV assignments 20 times. A later analysis grouped co-occurring TCRs with DBSCAN, adding TCRdist sequence similarity when clustering within HLA-allele-positive subsets. Co-occurrence clustering excluded repertoires with fewer than 30,000 or more than 120,000 public chains, plus five with anomalous nucleotide sharing. In TCRdb, the immuneACCESS table is reduced to in-frame sequences with V and J assigned. These tables do not hold every clone; where another copy was compared, an unresolved V gene accounts for under half, and the others remain unexplained. The DNA gave D and trimming, while V, J and clone size come from that table. Here the sample has under 150,000 clones; about 83% occur a single time. Around 1.2% of the sample is in the top ten clones.

Relative to germline, V is 4 bases shorter and J is 1 base shorter, with 13 bases between their ends. From cysteine to phenylalanine, the CDR3 is 15 amino acids long. Only the CDR3 region is kept as DNA, spanning 45 bases read in frame from base 1. CDR1 and CDR2, looked up from the germline V gene, are MGHRA and YSYEKL. The sample comprised PBMCs. The receptor chain draws on TRBV4-1 and TRBJ1-1; matching of 5 bases hints at TRBD1 as the D gene. This TCR was sampled from a girl aged 2 to 9 in good health and CMV-seronegative. The DNA reads TGCGCCAGCAGCCCCACGGGACTTAGGAACACTGAAGCTTTCTTT. It is translated as CASSPTGLRNTEAFF.